The entry below gives a single TCR beta chain sequence along with its context. Its specificity is unknown. Sampling involved one blood draw (approximately 2.3 ml) for every donor. The entry originates in a study of monozygotic twins with inflammatory bowel disease. The germline CDR1 and CDR2 sequences are SGHTS and YDEGEE. The CDR3 loop spans 15 amino acids. Findings and limits, study-wide: Against healthy co-twins, IBD patients had lower TCRbeta diversity (measured by inverse Simpson).

TCRdb reanalyzed the 5' RACE reads and collapses them to one entry per CDR3 protein, without DNA. This table holds approximately 380,000 distinct CDR3 sequences. The sequencing input was blood. The sequence was obtained from a human donor with ulcerative colitis or Crohn's disease, or a healthy co-twin of an affected twin (not recorded which). The rearrangement uses TRBV5-8 and TRBJ2-3; TCRdb's D call of TRBD1 is untestable without DNA. CDR3 sequence: CASSLGGVSTDTQYF.